These T cell receptor beta chains were read from a single sample in a study of beta chain features in type 1 diabetes. TCRdb's copy holds only in-frame clones and misses some; the assay was immunoSEQ multiplex PCR. The sample carries hundreds of thousands of clones, roughly 12% recorded once. The sequencing input was naive CD4+ T cells from blood. The receptors originated from a woman aged 18-30 years with type 1 diabetes. Both conserved end residues are part of each CDR3. D genes are given only for firm matches. A clone size is listed for some rows: how often the clone was seen (once, few, many), or a class if it is expanded.

J	V	D	size	CDR3	DNA
TRBJ1-1	TRBV25-1	TRBD1	few	CASAGTGKGNTEAFF	TGTGCCAGCGCCGGGACAGGGAAGGGGAACACTGAAGCTTTCTTT
TRBJ1-1	TRBV30	NA	NA	CAWSPDRNTEAFF	TGTGCCTGGAGTCCCGACAGAAACACTGAAGCTTTCTTT
TRBJ2-7	TRBV19	NA	NA	CASSTFLGGREQYF	TGTGCCAGTAGTACCTTCTTGGGGGGTCGCGAGCAGTACTTC
TRBJ2-7	TRBV7-2	NA	few	CASSIMGGTSYEQYF	TGTGCCAGCAGCATCATGGGGGGAACCTCCTACGAGCAGTACTTC
TRBJ1-2	TRBV9	TRBD1	few	CASSATGDHYGYTF	TGTGCCAGCAGCGCCACAGGGGATCACTATGGCTACACCTTC
TRBJ2-1	TRBV7-9	NA	NA	CASSLEWSSTNEQFF	TGTGCCAGCAGCTTAGAATGGAGTAGTACCAATGAGCAGTTCTTC
TRBJ2-7	TRBV6-6	NA	few	CASSYEAVSVEQYF	TGTGCCAGCAGTTACGAGGCAGTTTCCGTCGAGCAGTACTTC
TRBJ2-6	TRBV25-1	TRBD1	few	CASNRGTGANVLTF	TGTGCCAGTAACAGGGGAACTGGGGCCAACGTCCTGACTTTC
TRBJ2-5	TRBV7-2	NA	NA	CASSWTRLQETQYF	TGTGCCAGCAGCTGGACTCGGCTGCAAGAGACCCAGTACTTC
TRBJ2-7	TRBV5-1	TRBD1	NA	CASSLVGTGLYEQYF	TGCGCCAGCAGCTTGGTGGGGACAGGGTTGTACGAGCAGTACTTC
TRBJ1-5	TRBV30	TRBD1	few	CAWSTTGASNQPQHF	TGTGCCTGGAGCACAACAGGGGCCAGCAATCAGCCCCAGCATTTT
TRBJ1-2	TRBV29-1	TRBD1	few	CSVEERKGQGVNYGYTF	TGCAGCGTTGAAGAACGTAAGGGACAGGGGGTCAACTATGGCTACACCTTC
TRBJ1-5	TRBV7-8	TRBD1	few	CASSSGGTGGSQPQHF	TGTGCCAGCAGCTCGGGCGGGACAGGGGGAAGTCAGCCCCAGCATTTT
TRBJ2-7	TRBV29-1	NA	NA	CSVSTETVPYEQYF	TGCAGCGTCTCCACCGAGACTGTGCCCTACGAGCAGTACTTC
TRBJ1-1	TRBV11-2	TRBD1	NA	CASTRQGGTEAFF	TGTGCCAGCACCCGACAGGGAGGAACTGAAGCTTTCTTT
TRBJ2-3	TRBV11-2	NA	NA	CASSPNSGGMTDTQYF	TGTGCCAGCAGCCCCAATAGTGGGGGGATGACAGATACGCAGTATTTT